One sample yielded the 27 T cell receptor beta chains listed below, sequenced in a study of T cells in Graves' hyperthyroidism and ophthalmopathy. Amplified regions were TCR beta CDR3 sequences from RNA transcripts. The HTBI primer set drove a first-round RT-PCR of the TCR CDR3. TCRdb ran MiXCR on the multiplex PCR reads and lists one entry per CDR3 protein. The repertoire holds about 530,000 distinct CDR3 sequences, roughly a sixth seen once, with approximately 15% in the top ten. Sequenced: blood. These receptors all stem from a woman younger than 35 with Graves' ophthalmopathy.

This clonotype was observed a few times. The J gene is TRBJ2-1, the V gene TRBV19; 9 bases are shared with TRBD2. CDR3 length: 15 amino acids. The germline CDR1 and CDR2 sequences are LNHDA and SQIVND (reference sequence). V was pared by 3 bases and J by 7 bases, with 7 bases of the junction left unmatched. The CDR3 DNA sequence: TGTGCCAGTAGTATCCCAGCGGGGGGCCGGAATGAGCAGTTCTTC. This encodes CASSIPAGGRNEQFF.

Worth noting for this clonotype: A much larger clone lies one base from this, so it may be a read error. The chain combines TRBV12-3 or TRBV12-4 with TRBJ1-2; D uncertain. Trimming left V 8 bases short and J 6 bases short, with 16 bases between. The CDR3 is 13 amino acids. Here the CDR3 DNA reads TGTGCCAGCGGACCTGACACTTACGATGGCTACACCTTC. Translated: CASGPDTYDGYTF.

The CDR3 sequence is CASSGGLAGEEEQFF. DNA of the CDR3: TGTGCCAGCAGCGGGGGACTAGCGGGGGAGGAGGAGCAGTTCTTC. J is TRBJ2-1 and V is TRBV7-3, with 14 nucleotides matching TRBD2. The CDR3 loop spans 15 amino acids. V was pared by 5 bases and J by 10 bases, with 7 bases of the junction left unmatched. Per the germline V gene, CDR1 is SGHTA and CDR2 is FQGTGA. The variable domain in full, completed from reference TRBV7-3 and TRBJ2-1, reads GAGVSQTPSNKVTEKGKYVELRCDPISGHTALYWYRQSLGQGPEFLIYFQGTGAADDSGLPNDRFFAVRPEGSVSTLKIQRTERGDSAVYLCASSGGLAGEEEQFFGPGTRLTVL.

This clonotype was counted at least ten times. The chain carries TRBV30 and TRBJ1-1; TRBD1 might be the D (5 bases). The V end was cut by 2 bases, the J end by 5 bases, with 12 bases between. The germline V gene has CDR1 GTSNPN and CDR2 SVGIG (reference sequence). The CDR3 consists of 13 residues. The CDR3 loop reads CAWSPLAGTEAFF. As DNA, the CDR3 is TGTGCCTGGAGTCCTTTGGCAGGGACTGAAGCTTTCTTT.

The chain couples TRBV7-9 to TRBJ2-5, with 15 bases aligning to TRBD2. After removal of 6 bases from V and 6 bases from J, the junction contained 8 bases not matched to a gene. CDR1 SEHNR and CDR2 FQNEAQ come from the germline V gene (reference sequence). The CDR3 contains 16 residues. The CDR3 loop is CASSWGLAGGGKTQYF. Written as DNA, the CDR3 is TGTGCCAGCAGTTGGGGACTAGCGGGAGGCGGAAAGACCCAGTACTTC.

This clonotype was seen only a few times. The rearrangement uses TRBV7-9 and TRBJ1-1; D remains ambiguous. The CDR3 has 14 residues. The V end lost 3 bases, the J end lost 0 bases, and 8 bases lay between the germline ends. Germline lookup yields CDR1 SEHNR and CDR2 FQNEAQ (reference sequence). CDR3 amino acids: CASSFQGMNTEAFF. In nucleotides, the CDR3 is TGTGCCAGCAGCTTTCAAGGGATGAACACTGAAGCTTTCTTT.

As regards this clonotype: A much larger clone differs by one base, so this may be a read error. The chain joins TRBV30 to TRBJ1-1; D remains unclear. There are 12 residues in the CDR3. Germline CDR1 reads GTSNPN; CDR2 reads SVGIG (reference sequence). CDR3 residues: CAELKWDTEALF. The CDR3 bases are TGTGCCGAACTGAAGTGGGATACTGAAGCTCTCTTT. Variable domain in full (rest from reference TRBV30 and TRBJ1-1): SQTIHQWPATLVQPVGSPLSLECTVEGTSNPNLYWYRQAAGRGLQLLFYSVGIGQISSEVPQNLSASRPQDRQFILSSKKLLLSDSGFYLCAELKWDTEALFGQGTRLTVV.

The CDR3 region is CASSYPDRGDWHTEAFF. The CDR3 region has the DNA TGTGCCAGCAGTTACCCGGACAGGGGTGACTGGCACACTGAAGCTTTCTTT. This chain joins TRBV6-5 and TRBJ1-1; the match to TRBD1 covers 9 bases. With V trimmed by 2 bases and J by 3 bases, 10 bases remained unmatched. Germline assignment: CDR1 MNHEY and CDR2 SVGAGI. The CDR3 extends over 17 amino acids.

This clonotype was recorded many times. The CDR3 loop reads CASRETEAFF. The DNA for the CDR3 is TGTGCCAGCAGGGAGACTGAAGCTTTCTTT. The J gene is TRBJ1-1, the V gene TRBV6-1; the D is unclear. Trimming stripped 6 bases from V and 5 bases from J, with 4 bases between. The CDR3 length is 10 residues. Germline V CDR1 and CDR2: MNHNS, SASEGT.

Many counts were recorded for this clonotype. The chain has TRBV11-2 and TRBJ1-2; TRBD1 matches 8 bases. The J segment lost 4 bases and the V segment lost 4 bases, leaving 8 bases of the junction unmatched. This CDR3 has 15 residues. CDR1 and CDR2 (germline): SGHAT, FQNNGV. CDR3 protein: CASSSSGGGSYGYTF. The CDR3 DNA sequence: TGTGCCAGCAGCTCCTCAGGGGGCGGAAGCTATGGCTACACCTTC.

This clonotype was counted ten times or more. The CDR3 sequence: CSARARDRGFMNTEAFF. The CDR3 nucleotides read TGCAGTGCTAGGGCCCGGGACAGGGGATTTATGAACACTGAAGCTTTCTTT. The genes are TRBV20-1 and TRBJ1-1; the match to TRBD1 covers 10 bases. The CDR3 length is 17 residues. The germline V gene encodes CDR1 DFQATT and CDR2 SNEGSKA (reference sequence). V was pared by 3 bases and J by 0 bases, with 10 bases of the junction left unmatched.

The chain uses TRBV20-1 and TRBJ2-2; TRBD2 agrees at 8 bases. This CDR3 is built from 18 residues. J gave up 0 bases and V 0 bases, and 9 bases lay outside the gene matches. CDR1 and CDR2 from the germline V gene are DFQATT and SNEGSKA (reference sequence). The CDR3 loop reads CSARDLRREGSNTGELFF. CDR3 in DNA: TGCAGTGCTAGAGATTTGCGACGGGAGGGATCGAACACCGGGGAGCTGTTTTTT.

The J gene is TRBJ1-1, the V gene TRBV29-1, with 7 bases fitting TRBD1. The CDR3 spans 14 residues. Trimming cost V 7 bases and J 0 bases; bases outside gene matches: 8. Germline assignment: CDR1 SQVTM and CDR2 ANQGSEA. The CDR3 DNA sequence: TGCAGCGCAGCAAACAGGGGAATGAACACTGAAGCTTTCTTT. This codes for CSAANRGMNTEAFF.

This clonotype was counted many times. Written as DNA, the CDR3 is TGCAGTGCTAGAGACCCGAGGGGAGAAAAGACAGATACGCAGTATTTT. Its protein product is CSARDPRGEKTDTQYF. The rearrangement links TRBV20-1 to TRBJ2-3; D is possibly TRBD1 or TRBD2 (5 bases each). The V end lost 0 bases, the J end lost 3 bases, and 16 bases lay between the germline ends. This CDR3 has 16 amino acids. CDR1 is DFQATT and CDR2 is SNEGSKA in the germline V gene (reference sequence).

The genes are TRBV6-2 or TRBV6-3 and TRBJ2-1; D is perhaps TRBD2 (6 bases). V shed 5 bases and J shed 4 bases, with 18 bases lying between them. The CDR3 spans 16 residues. The germline gives CDR1 MNHEY, CDR2 SVGEGT. CDR3 coding DNA: TGTGCCAGCAGTGACAGTTTAGCGGAGGTATACAATGAGCAGTTCTTC. Protein sequence: CASSDSLAEVYNEQFF.

J is TRBJ1-1 and V is TRBV30, with D possibly TRBD1 on 6 matching bases. Trimming removed 8 bases at V and 6 bases at J, with 16 bases between. The germline CDR1 and CDR2 sequences are GTSNPN and SVGIG (reference sequence). This CDR3 is built from 12 residues. The CDR3 DNA reads TGTGCCCGAGGGGGGGATGGGGCTGAAGCTTTCTTT. This encodes CARGGDGAEAFF.

This clonotype was detected ten times or more. V gene TRBV7-8 combines with J gene TRBJ2-7; D might be TRBD2 (5 bases). Trimming removed 1 base from V and 2 bases from J, with 12 bases in between. Germline lookup yields CDR1 SGHVS and CDR2 FQNEAQ. The CDR3 runs to 15 residues. This CDR3 reads CASSLEGGYPYEQYF. For the CDR3, the DNA is TGTGCCAGCAGCTTAGAGGGCGGGTATCCCTACGAGCAGTACTTC.

This chain joins TRBV7-8 and TRBJ1-1; D might be TRBD1 (5 bases). This CDR3 is built from 16 residues. Germline CDR1 is SGHVS and CDR2 is FQNEAQ. Deletions cut 1 base from V and 1 base from J, with 13 bases between. CDR3 loop: CASSLVLGGENTEAFF. The CDR3 DNA sequence: TGTGCCAGCAGCTTAGTTCTGGGGGGGGAGAACACTGAAGCTTTCTTT.

This clonotype was seen many times. The V and J genes are TRBV11-2 and TRBJ2-3; D is unclear. V lost 0 bases, J lost 6 bases, and 10 bases lay in between. Germline loops: CDR1 SGHAT, CDR2 FQNNGV. The length of the CDR3 is 14 residues. CDR3 DNA: TGTGCCAGCAGCTTAGAATTGTCACGGGATACGCAGTATTTT. Encoded protein: CASSLELSRDTQYF. Complete variable domain (other parts from reference TRBV11-2 and TRBJ2-3): EAGVAQSPRYKIIEKRQSVAFWCNPISGHATLYWYQQILGQGPKLLIQFQNNGVVDDSQLPKDRFSAERLKGVDSTLKIQPAKLEDSAVYLCASSLELSRDTQYFGPGTRLTVL.

The chain recombines TRBV7-9 with TRBJ2-2; TRBD1 matches 7 bases. In germline, CDR1 is SEHNR, CDR2 FQNEAQ (reference sequence). The CDR3 contains 15 residues. Trimming cost V 6 bases and J 4 bases; bases outside gene matches: 8. The CDR3 is CASRPGGGRTGELFF. The CDR3 nucleotides read TGTGCCAGCAGACCAGGGGGTGGTCGCACCGGGGAGCTGTTTTTT.

This clonotype has just a few counts. The J gene is TRBJ1-1, the V gene TRBV6-4; D not certain. Between the trimmed V and J ends, which lost 2 bases and 5 bases, there was a span of 15 bases. Germline CDR1 and CDR2: MRHNA and SNTAGT. The CDR3 spans 15 residues. The chain's CDR3 is CASSDGAGDRTEAFF. In DNA form, the CDR3 reads TGTGCCAGCAGTGACGGTGCCGGGGATAGGACTGAAGCTTTCTTT.

The V gene is TRBV19, the J gene TRBJ2-4; possibly TRBD2 for D (7 bases). Germline CDR1 is LNHDA and CDR2 is SQIVND (reference sequence). The CDR3 is 15 residues long. V was pared by 5 bases and J by 2 bases, with 13 bases between. The CDR3, as DNA: TGTGCCAGTAGTGAAGGGGGGGGTTCCAAAAACATTCAGTACTTC. Amino acids: CASSEGGGSKNIQYF.

J is TRBJ1-2 and V is TRBV4-3; 9 bases agree with TRBD1. CDR1 is LGHNA and CDR2 is YSLEER in the germline V gene. CDR3 length equals 14 residues. Trimming at V came to 4 bases and at J to 8 bases, leaving 8 bases not matched to a gene. The CDR3 region is CASSPRGQGLGYTF. In DNA form, the CDR3 reads TGCGCCAGCAGCCCCCGGGGACAGGGATTGGGCTACACCTTC.

V gene TRBV9 combines with J gene TRBJ2-1; 10 bases align to TRBD2. The germline V gene has CDR1 SGDLS and CDR2 YYNGEE. This CDR3 region has 19 residues. J gave up 9 bases and V 0 bases, and 18 bases lay outside the gene matches. CDR3 sequence (DNA): TGTGCCAGCAGCGTAGGGGCTAGCGGGGGTCTAAATCAAGGCAGTGAGCAGTTCTTC. This gives the protein CASSVGASGGLNQGSEQFF.

In its sample, this clonotype was seen many times. The chain uses TRBV2 and TRBJ1-5; D is unclear. V lost 3 bases to trimming and J lost 3 bases, with 12 bases between them. CDR3 length equals 15 residues. CDR1 and CDR2 from the germline V gene are SNHLY and FYNNEI. DNA for the CDR3: TGTGCCAGCAGTGAGAAAGGGCAGTTCAATCAGCCCCAGCATTTT. Translating it yields CASSEKGQFNQPQHF.

The chain carries TRBV4-1 and TRBJ1-1; D unresolved. V gave up 2 bases and J gave up 2 bases, with 6 bases separating them. Per germline, CDR1 MGHRA and CDR2 YSYEKL. The CDR3 extends over 13 amino acids. The CDR3 sequence: CASSQSQNTEAFF. For the CDR3, the DNA is TGCGCCAGCAGCCAATCACAAAACACTGAAGCTTTCTTT.

To note about this clonotype: The germline gene is not matched at one end of the junction; a read error may be the cause. The gene calls are TRBV11-1 and TRBJ1-2, with TRBD1 matching 8 bases. CDR3 length: 18 residues. Germline assignment: CDR1 SGHAT and CDR2 FQDESV (reference sequence). The CDR3: CASSQDPGGSLALYGYTF. The DNA for the CDR3 is TGCGCCAGCAGCCAAGACCCAGGGGGCAGTTTGGCTCTTTATGGCTACACCTTC.